Given below is one TCR beta chain in context. How the authors handled the data: Nucleated cell counts were estimated from reference gene primer amplification. Libraries were prepared by immunoSEQ multiplex PCR; TCRdb keeps only in-frame clonotypes and omits some of them. The V and J calls and the clone size are those of that table, but D and trimming were determined from the DNA. The sample includes about 35,000 clones, roughly 90% of them seen just once. This sample was taken from a study of blood T cell repertoires in COVID-19. As for the study in general: T cells, B-cell-depleted T cells, or PBMCs supplied cDNA or gDNA.

Germline trimming cut 1 base from V and 1 base from J; bases unmatched to any gene: 1. The CDR3 runs to 15 residues. Germline values: CDR1 SGDLS, CDR2 YYNGEE. The gene calls are TRBV9 and TRBJ2-2; TRBD2 aligns across 7 bases. Input material: peripheral blood. This TCR came from a man aged 45-65 years with active COVID-19. The CDR3 is CASSVLAGNTGELFF. The DNA for the CDR3 is TGTGCCAGCAGCGTATTAGCGGGGAACACCGGGGAGCTGTTTTTT.